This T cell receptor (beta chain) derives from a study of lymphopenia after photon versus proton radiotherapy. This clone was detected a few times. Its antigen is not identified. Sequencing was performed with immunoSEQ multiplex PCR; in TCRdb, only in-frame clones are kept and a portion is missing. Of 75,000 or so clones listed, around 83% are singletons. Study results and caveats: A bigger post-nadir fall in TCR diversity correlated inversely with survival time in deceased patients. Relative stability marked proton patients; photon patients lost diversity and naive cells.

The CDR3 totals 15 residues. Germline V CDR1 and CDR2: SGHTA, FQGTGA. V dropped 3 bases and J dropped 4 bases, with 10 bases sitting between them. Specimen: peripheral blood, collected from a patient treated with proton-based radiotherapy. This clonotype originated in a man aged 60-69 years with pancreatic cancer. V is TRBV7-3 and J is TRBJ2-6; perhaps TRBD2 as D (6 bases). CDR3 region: CASSFGGSGANVLTF. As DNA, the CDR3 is TGTGCCAGCAGCTTCGGGGGATCAGGGGCCAACGTCCTGACTTTC.